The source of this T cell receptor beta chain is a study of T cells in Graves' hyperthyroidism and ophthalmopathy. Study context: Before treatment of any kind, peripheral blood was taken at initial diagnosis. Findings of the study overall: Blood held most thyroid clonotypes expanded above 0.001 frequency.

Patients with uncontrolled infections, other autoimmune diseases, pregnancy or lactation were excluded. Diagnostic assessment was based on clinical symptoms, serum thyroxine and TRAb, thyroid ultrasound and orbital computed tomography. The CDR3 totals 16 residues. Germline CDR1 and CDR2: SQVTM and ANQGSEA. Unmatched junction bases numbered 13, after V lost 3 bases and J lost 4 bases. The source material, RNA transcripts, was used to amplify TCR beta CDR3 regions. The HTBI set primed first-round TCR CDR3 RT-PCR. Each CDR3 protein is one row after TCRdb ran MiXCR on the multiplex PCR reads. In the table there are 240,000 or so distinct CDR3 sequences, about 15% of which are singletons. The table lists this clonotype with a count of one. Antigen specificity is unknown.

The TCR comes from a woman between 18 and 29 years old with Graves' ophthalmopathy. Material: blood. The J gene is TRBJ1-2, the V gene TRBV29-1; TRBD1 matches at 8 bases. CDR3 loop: CSVDWGGAGGSYGYTF. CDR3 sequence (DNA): TGCAGCGTTGACTGGGGGGGCGCAGGGGGCAGCTATGGCTACACCTTC.